Included here is one T cell receptor beta chain sequence, with context. Profiled with immunoSEQ multiplex PCR; TCRdb holds only in-frame clones, not every one. The sample has 350,000 to 450,000 clones, 85% seen once. These data come from a study of blood T cell repertoires in COVID-19. Study overall: Italy, Spain and the United States were the sources of the convalescent and acute COVID-19 samples.

V was clipped by 8 bases and J by 3 bases, with 12 bases between them. This CDR3 is 12 amino acids long. Germline CDR1 is GTSNPN and CDR2 is SVGIG (reference sequence). The chain recombines TRBV30 with TRBJ2-3; TRBD2 might be the D (5 bases). The sequence was obtained from a woman aged 18-29 years with acute or convalescent COVID-19. Sequencing used peripheral blood. In nucleotides, the CDR3 is TGTGCCCTTGCGAGGGAAACAGATACGCAGTATTTT. Translated: CALARETDTQYF.